These 11 T cell receptor beta chains came from one sample sequenced in a study of blood T cell repertoires in COVID-19. Data came from immunoSEQ multiplex PCR; TCRdb stores just in-frame clones and leaves some out. The sample carries approximately 390,000 clones, about 87% recorded once. The sample consisted of peripheral blood. The origin of the receptors is a woman in her sixties with COVID-19, enrolled during active disease.

The chain joins TRBV18 to TRBJ2-1, with a weak D call TRBD2 (6 bases). Germline-derived CDR1 and CDR2 are KGHSH and LQKENI. The ends were cut back, 1 base at V and 7 bases at J, with 11 bases in the middle. The CDR3 has 14 amino acids. CDR3 bases: TGTGCCAGCTCACCACGACTGGAGGGGAATGAGCAGTTCTTC. Its translation is CASSPRLEGNEQFF.

This sequence joins TRBV19 and TRBJ1-1; D is unresolved. V was clipped by 6 bases and J by 2 bases, with 19 bases between them. This CDR3 is built from 16 residues. Germline values: CDR1 LNHDA, CDR2 SQIVND (reference sequence). The CDR3 loop is CASRDTGITANTEAFF. The DNA for the CDR3 is TGTGCCAGTAGGGATACCGGTATTACAGCCAACACTGAAGCTTTCTTT.

The rearrangement links TRBV4-2 to TRBJ2-3; 12 bases align to TRBD2. CDR1 LGHNA and CDR2 YNFKEQ come from the germline V gene. The CDR3 has 16 amino acids. V gave up 4 bases and J gave up 2 bases; unmatched junction bases: 4. The CDR3 coding sequence is TGTGCCAGCAGCCCCCGGACTAGCGGGACCACAGATACGCAGTATTTT. Residues: CASSPRTSGTTDTQYF.

V usage is TRBV5-5 and J usage is TRBJ2-7, with 10 bases that match TRBD2. CDR1 SGHKS and CDR2 YYEKEE come from the germline V gene (reference sequence). V shed 3 bases, J shed 3 bases, and the junction held 6 bases outside the gene matches. CDR3 size: 15 residues. This CDR3 is CASSSRTSGNYEQYF. The CDR3 region has the DNA TGTGCCAGCAGCTCACGGACTAGCGGAAACTACGAGCAGTACTTC. Based on the CDR3 plus reference TRBV5-5 and TRBJ2-7, the full variable domain is DAGVTQSPTHLIKTRGQQVTLRCSPISGHKSVSWYQQVLGQGPQFIFQYYEKEERGRGNFPDRFSARQFPNYSSELNVNALLLGDSALYLCASSSRTSGNYEQYFGPGTRLTVT.

This chain connects TRBV27 to TRBJ2-7; possibly TRBD1 for D (5 bases). The CDR3 sequence is 15 residues long. Trimming left V 6 bases short and J 0 bases short, with 15 bases between. The V gene's germline CDR1 is MNHEY and CDR2 SMNVEV (reference sequence). This chain's CDR3 is CASSAVGASSYEQYF. Written as DNA, the CDR3 is TGTGCCAGCAGCGCGGTTGGGGCAAGCTCCTACGAGCAGTACTTC.

This clone was recorded only once. This chain connects TRBV6-5 to TRBJ1-1; no firm D call. The CDR3 is made up of 14 amino acids. CDR1 is MNHEY and CDR2 is SVGAGI in the germline V gene. Trimming removed 0 bases from V and 5 bases from J, with 10 bases in between. CDR3 DNA sequence: TGTGCCAGCAGTTACTCGATCGGGGAAACTGAAGCTTTCTTT. It translates to CASSYSIGETEAFF.

The count of this clone is one. The V and J genes are TRBV3-1 (or the pseudogene TRBV3-2) and TRBJ1-2; weak D call: TRBD1 (5 bases). The CDR3 loop spans 14 amino acids. V dropped 6 bases and J dropped 2 bases, with 13 bases sitting between them. Looked up from germline, CDR1 is LGHDT and CDR2 is YNNKEL (reference sequence). The CDR3 loop reads CASSRRGENYGYTF. Written as DNA, the CDR3 is TGTGCCAGCAGTCGCCGGGGGGAGAACTATGGCTACACCTTC.

The J gene is TRBJ2-1, the V gene TRBV5-6, with 14 bases matching TRBD2. The germline V gene encodes CDR1 SGHDT and CDR2 YYEEEE. Trimming removed 3 bases from V and 4 bases from J; junction bases left unmatched: 3. CDR3 length: 16 amino acids. CDR3: CASSYGLAGGYNEQFF. CDR3 DNA: TGTGCCAGCAGCTATGGACTAGCGGGGGGATACAATGAGCAGTTCTTC. The entire variable domain, with the rest obtained from reference TRBV5-6 and TRBJ2-1, is as follows: DAGVTQSPTHLIKTRGQQVTLRCSPKSGHDTVSWYQQALGQGPQFIFQYYEEEERQRGNFPDRFSGHQFPNYSSELNVNALLLGDSALYLCASSYGLAGGYNEQFFGPGTRLTVL.

This clone was seen more than once but under ten times. The CDR3 loop reads CASSVSGGASSGELFF. In DNA form, the CDR3 reads TGCGCCAGCAGTGTTAGCGGGGGGGCCTCCTCCGGGGAGCTGTTTTTT. This chain uses TRBV10-1 with TRBJ2-2; 11 bases agree with TRBD2. V gave up 4 bases and J gave up 6 bases; unmatched junction bases: 7. The V gene's germline CDR1 is WNHNN and CDR2 SYGVQD (reference sequence). The CDR3 has 16 residues.

J is TRBJ1-3 and V is TRBV7-2; D not resolved. Germline V gene data show CDR1 as SGHTA and CDR2 as FQGNSA. The V end lost 1 base, the J end lost 0 bases, and 10 bases lay between the germline ends. This CDR3 spans 16 amino acids. The CDR3 here is CASSLGPRSSGNTIYF. The CDR3 DNA sequence: TGTGCCAGCAGCTTAGGGCCCAGAAGCTCTGGAAACACCATATATTTT.

The genes are TRBV4-1 and TRBJ1-2; D possibly corresponds to TRBD1 (6 bases). This CDR3 comprises 14 residues. Germline V gene sequence: CDR1 MGHRA, CDR2 YSYEKL. Trimming cost V 4 bases and J 5 bases, with 14 bases left between them. The CDR3 DNA reads as TGCGCCAGCAGCCGCGAGGCAGGGGTTTATGGCTACACCTTC. Translation: CASSREAGVYGYTF.